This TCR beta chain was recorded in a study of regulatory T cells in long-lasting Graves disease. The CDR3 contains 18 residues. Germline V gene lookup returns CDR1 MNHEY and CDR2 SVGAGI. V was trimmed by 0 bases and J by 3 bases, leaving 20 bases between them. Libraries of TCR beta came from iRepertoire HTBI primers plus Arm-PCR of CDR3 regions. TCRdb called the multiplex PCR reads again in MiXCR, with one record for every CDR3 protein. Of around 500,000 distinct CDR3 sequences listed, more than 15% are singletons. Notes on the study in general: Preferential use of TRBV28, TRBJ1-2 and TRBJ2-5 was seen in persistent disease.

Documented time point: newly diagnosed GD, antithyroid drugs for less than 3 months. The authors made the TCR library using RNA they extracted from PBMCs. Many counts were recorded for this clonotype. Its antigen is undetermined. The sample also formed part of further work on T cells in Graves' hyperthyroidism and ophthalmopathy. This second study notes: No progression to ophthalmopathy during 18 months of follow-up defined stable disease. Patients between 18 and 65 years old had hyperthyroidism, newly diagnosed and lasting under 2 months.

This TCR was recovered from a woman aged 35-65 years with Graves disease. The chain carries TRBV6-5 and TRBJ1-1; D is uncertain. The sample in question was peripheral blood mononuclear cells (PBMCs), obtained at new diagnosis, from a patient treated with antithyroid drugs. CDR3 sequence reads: CASSYSFRRISLDTEAFF. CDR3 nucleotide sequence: TGTGCCAGCAGTTACTCGTTCCGCCGGATCTCCTTGGACACTGAAGCTTTCTTT.